This T cell receptor (beta chain) is drawn from a study of cytomegalovirus exposure and HLA in healthy donors. PCR used 60 Vbeta primers and 13 Jbeta primers. Sequencing was performed with immunoSEQ multiplex PCR; in TCRdb, only in-frame clones are kept and a portion is missing. The sample lists some 120,000 clones, around 75% occurring once. The V gene's germline CDR1 is LNHDA and CDR2 SQIVND (reference sequence). The CDR3 contains 17 residues. With 6 bases clipped from V and 4 bases from J, the junction kept 14 bases outside the gene matches. The source is a woman aged 45-59 years in good health and CMV-seropositive. Material: PBMCs. The chain uses TRBV19 and TRBJ1-1; TRBD1 aligns across 10 bases. CDR3: CASSPTGGGRGITEAFF. CDR3 nucleotides: TGTGCCAGTAGCCCGACAGGGGGCGGAAGGGGGATCACTGAAGCTTTCTTT.